Following are 32 T cell receptor beta chains from one sample sequenced in a study of blood T cell repertoires in COVID-19. Libraries were prepared by immunoSEQ multiplex PCR; TCRdb keeps only in-frame clonotypes and omits some of them. Of about 270,000 clones listed, more than 75% are singletons. Sequenced material: peripheral blood. These receptors all stem from a man aged 35 to 55 with active or convalescent COVID-19.

The V call is TRBV6-5, the J call TRBJ1-6; no firm D call. Germline V CDR1 and CDR2: MNHEY, SVGAGI. Trimming pared 8 bases from V and 0 bases from J, leaving 8 bases between. The CDR3 contains 14 residues. CDR3 region: CASSAVSYNSPLHF. Here the CDR3 DNA reads TGTGCCAGCTCAGCGGTCTCCTATAATTCACCCCTCCACTTT.

V gene TRBV19 combines with J gene TRBJ2-1; D gene ambiguous. The CDR3 sequence is 14 residues long. Germline loops: CDR1 LNHDA, CDR2 SQIVND (reference sequence). Trimming took 3 bases from V and 9 from J, leaving 15 bases between them. CDR3 in amino acids: CASSILVLGSEQFF. CDR3 nucleotide sequence: TGTGCCAGTAGTATCTTGGTCCTAGGTAGTGAGCAGTTCTTC. The variable domain in full, with the rest retrieved from reference TRBV19 and TRBJ2-1, is DGGITQSPKYLFRKEGQNVTLSCEQNLNHDAMYWYRQDPGQGLRLIYYSQIVNDFQKGDIAEGYSVSREKKESFPLTVTSAQKNPTAFYLCASSILVLGSEQFFGPGTRLTVL.

The chain couples TRBV6-5 to TRBJ1-2; unclear D gene. Trimming removed 4 bases at V and 4 bases at J, with 10 bases between. This CDR3 spans 13 amino acids. Germline CDR1 MNHEY, CDR2 SVGAGI. This chain's CDR3 is CASSSPGIYGYTF. As DNA, the CDR3 is TGTGCCAGCAGTTCCCCCGGGATCTATGGCTACACCTTC.

This clone turned up a few times. This chain links TRBV2 with TRBJ1-5, with 7 positions matching TRBD1. The CDR3 contains 16 residues. V trimming: 5 bases; J trimming: 3 bases; junction bases outside the gene matches: 10. The germline CDR1 and CDR2 sequences are SNHLY and FYNNEI. CDR3 nucleotide sequence: TGTGCCAGCAGTCATACCCGAGACAGGGTCAATCAGCCCCAGCATTTT. Its translation is CASSHTRDRVNQPQHF.

This rearrangement joins TRBV7-8 to TRBJ2-1, with 10 bases matching TRBD2. V lost 1 base to trimming and J lost 9 bases; unmatched junction nucleotides: 6. CDR1 SGHVS and CDR2 FQNEAQ come from the germline V gene. CDR3 size: 15 residues. CDR3 loop: CASSLELAGLTEQFF. CDR3 DNA sequence: TGTGCCAGCAGCTTAGAACTAGCGGGACTCACTGAGCAGTTCTTC.

The V and J genes are TRBV19 and TRBJ1-5; 7 bases match TRBD1. The V segment lost 3 bases and the J segment 2 bases; nucleotides outside the gene matches: 4. In germline, CDR1 is LNHDA, CDR2 SQIVND (reference sequence). This CDR3 is 15 amino acids long. The CDR3 coding sequence is TGTGCCAGTAGTATCTTTACAGGGGGCAATCAGCCCCAGCATTTT. Protein sequence: CASSIFTGGNQPQHF.

The chain is built from TRBV13 and TRBJ2-7; TRBD1 matches at 11 bases. V gave up 6 bases and J gave up 6 bases; unmatched junction bases: 10. CDR1 PRHDT and CDR2 FYEKMQ come from the germline V gene (reference sequence). This CDR3 contains 15 residues. CDR3 sequence (DNA): TGTGCCAGCAGTTATCCGGGACAGGGGGTCTTCGAGCAGTACTTC. The encoded protein is CASSYPGQGVFEQYF.

The genes are TRBV3-1 (or the pseudogene TRBV3-2) and TRBJ2-2, with D possibly being TRBD1 (5 bases). CDR1 and CDR2 (germline): LGHDT, YNNKEL (reference sequence). Deletions cut 3 bases from V and 4 bases from J, with 18 bases between. This CDR3 spans 17 amino acids. CDR3 loop: CASSQSMGLPGTGELFF. The CDR3 DNA is TGTGCCAGCAGCCAGAGCATGGGGCTCCCGGGCACCGGGGAGCTGTTTTTT.

This chain joins TRBV9 and TRBJ1-3; 8 nucleotides agree with TRBD1. Germline V gene lookup returns CDR1 SGDLS and CDR2 YYNGEE. The CDR3 spans 16 residues. The V gene end was trimmed by 0 bases and the J gene end by 4 bases; junction bases not matched to a gene: 6. The CDR3 protein is CASSVARDRPGNTIYF. For the CDR3, the DNA is TGTGCCAGCAGCGTAGCCCGGGACAGGCCCGGAAACACCATATATTTT.

CDR3 in DNA: TGCAGTGCTAGTACCAGTGTGACAAGGTCACCCCTCCACTTT. Protein product: CSASTSVTRSPLHF. The chain couples TRBV20-1 to TRBJ1-6; D is ambiguous. CDR3 length: 14 residues. Per germline, CDR1 DFQATT and CDR2 SNEGSKA (reference sequence). V dropped 3 bases and J dropped 10 bases, with 16 bases sitting between them.

The rearrangement uses TRBV5-4 and TRBJ2-2; 9 bases agree with TRBD2. The CDR3 extends over 16 amino acids. Trimming cost V 2 bases and J 5 bases; bases outside gene matches: 7. Germline assignment: CDR1 SGHNT and CDR2 YYREEE (reference sequence). The CDR3 here is CASSFFAGGPTGELFF. The DNA of the CDR3 is TGTGCCAGCAGCTTCTTTGCGGGAGGGCCTACCGGGGAGCTGTTTTTT.

This clone showed up just once. This rearrangement joins TRBV5-1 to TRBJ1-1, with D perhaps matching TRBD1 (5 bases). The length of the CDR3 is 14 residues. Germline CDR1 and CDR2: SGHRS and YFSETQ. The V end was cut by 0 bases, the J end by 8 bases, with 14 bases between. CDR3 coding DNA: TGCGCCAGCAGCTTGGTTAGTGGGCAGGGCGAAGCTTTCTTT. Encoded protein: CASSLVSGQGEAFF.

The chain carries TRBV3-1 (or the pseudogene TRBV3-2) and TRBJ1-1; D gene uncertain. There are 15 residues in the CDR3. Trimming pared 0 bases from V and 1 base from J, leaving 9 bases between. From germline, CDR1 is LGHDT and CDR2 YNNKEL (reference sequence). DNA of the CDR3: TGTGCCAGCAGCCAAGACGGGCGGGGGAACACTGAAGCTTTCTTT. Protein sequence: CASSQDGRGNTEAFF.

This clone appeared a few times. The gene calls are TRBV27 and TRBJ1-5, with TRBD1 as a possible D gene (6 bases). Germline CDR1 MNHEY, CDR2 SMNVEV (reference sequence). Trimming shortened V by 5 bases and J by 0 bases, and 14 bases separated the two germline ends. The CDR3 sequence is 16 residues long. CDR3 region: CASSPGTPYSNQPQHF. CDR3 DNA sequence: TGTGCCAGCAGTCCAGGGACACCCTATAGCAATCAGCCCCAGCATTTT.

The gene calls are TRBV15 and TRBJ2-1, with D maybe TRBD1 (6 bases). V shed 3 bases and J shed 11 bases, with 14 bases lying between them. This CDR3 has 13 residues. The germline V gene has CDR1 LNHNV and CDR2 YYDKDF (reference sequence). The CDR3 region is CATSSPGRDKQFF. In nucleotides, the CDR3 is TGTGCCACCAGCAGCCCAGGAAGGGACAAGCAGTTCTTC.

The genes are TRBV4-1 and TRBJ1-1; D remains ambiguous. The CDR3 runs to 14 residues. CDR1 is MGHRA, CDR2 YSYEKL, per germline. Deletions cut 0 bases from V and 6 bases from J, with 11 bases between. For the CDR3, the DNA is TGCGCCAGCAGCCAAGATTCAAGCATGGCTGAAGCTTTCTTT. Protein sequence: CASSQDSSMAEAFF.

Of note for this clone: Relative to the germline gene, one junction end is altered; a read error may explain this. The V call is TRBV7-9, the J call TRBJ2-2; weak D call: TRBD1 (5 bases). The CDR3 has 17 amino acids. CDR1 SEHNR and CDR2 FQNEAQ come from the germline V gene (reference sequence). CDR3 DNA: TGTGCCAGCAGCTTAGCCTGGTCAGGGCTGAACAGCGGGGAGCTGTTTTTT. Its protein is CASSLAWSGLNSGELFF.

This chain joins TRBV18 and TRBJ1-6, with 12 bases identical to TRBD1. The length of the CDR3 is 15 residues. J lost 6 bases, V lost 6 bases, and 3 bases had no gene match. Germline V gene lookup returns CDR1 KGHSH and CDR2 LQKENI. CDR3 coding DNA: TGTGCCAGCTCGGCGGGACAGGGGGCTAATTCACCCCTCCACTTT. This sequence encodes CASSAGQGANSPLHF.

The J gene is TRBJ1-6, the V gene TRBV18, with 7 bases matching TRBD1. Germline V gives CDR1 KGHSH, CDR2 LQKENI. The CDR3 contains 15 residues. The V segment lost 3 bases and the J segment 4 bases; nucleotides outside the gene matches: 3. DNA for the CDR3: TGTGCCAGCTCACCGGGGACAGAGTATAATTCACCCCTCCACTTT. This gives the protein CASSPGTEYNSPLHF.

V gene TRBV5-5 combines with J gene TRBJ1-6; TRBD1 might be the D (5 bases). Germline V lookup: CDR1 SGHKS, CDR2 YYEKEE (reference sequence). The CDR3 is 13 residues long. V gave up 4 bases and J gave up 9 bases, with 11 bases separating them. CDR3 sequence reads: CASSPRVGSPLHF. CDR3 nucleotide sequence: TGTGCCAGCAGCCCCAGGGTAGGTTCACCCCTCCACTTT.

V gene TRBV13 combines with J gene TRBJ2-1; D is uncertain. This CDR3 region has 14 residues. V gave up 2 bases and J gave up 5 bases, with 10 bases separating them. Germline CDR1 reads PRHDT; CDR2 reads FYEKMQ (reference sequence). CDR3 DNA sequence: TGTGCCAGCAGCTTACACGGTAAAGACAATGAGCAGTTCTTC. Translating it yields CASSLHGKDNEQFF. The full variable domain, rest sourced from reference TRBV13 and TRBJ2-1, is AAGVIQSPRHLIKEKRETATLKCYPIPRHDTVYWYQQGPGQDPQFLISFYEKMQSDKGSIPDRFSAQQFSDYHSELNMSSLELGDSALYFCASSLHGKDNEQFFGPGTRLTVL.

J is TRBJ2-1 and V is TRBV4-1, with 13 bases lining up with TRBD2. The J segment lost 7 bases and the V segment lost 0 bases, leaving 6 bases of the junction unmatched. The germline V gene encodes CDR1 MGHRA and CDR2 YSYEKL. The CDR3 contains 17 residues. The CDR3 DNA reads as TGCGCCAGCAGCCAAGACCTACTAGCGGGAGGGCCGAATGAGCAGTTCTTC. Amino acid sequence: CASSQDLLAGGPNEQFF.

In the case of this clone: The sample holds other DNA sequences that translate to the same CDR3. The V gene is TRBV24-1, the J gene TRBJ1-5; no firm D call. V was trimmed by 5 bases and J by 2 bases, leaving 3 bases between them. The CDR3 sequence is 12 residues long. Germline CDR1 and CDR2: KGHDR and SFDVKD. The CDR3 bases are TGTGCCACCAGTGCCGGCAATCAGCCCCAGCATTTT. This gives the protein CATSAGNQPQHF.

The chain combines TRBV6-5 with TRBJ2-5, with D perhaps matching TRBD2 (6 bases). CDR1 is MNHEY and CDR2 is SVGAGI in the germline V gene. This CDR3 has 12 residues. The V end lost 8 bases, the J end lost 7 bases, and 14 bases lay between the germline ends. This CDR3 reads CASRDFKGTQYF. The CDR3, as DNA: TGTGCCAGCCGGGACTTCAAAGGGACCCAGTACTTC.

The genes are TRBV6-2 or TRBV6-3 and TRBJ2-2; 9 nucleotides match TRBD2. CDR1 is MNHEY and CDR2 is SVGEGT in the germline V gene. With V trimmed by 5 bases and J by 5 bases, 0 bases remained unmatched. The CDR3 totals 13 residues. The CDR3 sequence: CASSGLATGELFF. CDR3 sequence (DNA): TGTGCCAGCAGTGGACTAGCGACCGGGGAGCTGTTTTTT.

The V gene is TRBV28, the J gene TRBJ1-1, with D unresolved. The germline CDR1 and CDR2 sequences are MDHEN and SYDVKM. This CDR3 has 14 residues. V shed 5 bases and J shed 7 bases, with 17 bases lying between them. This CDR3 reads CASSPSRLRGEAFF. CDR3 nucleotide sequence: TGTGCCAGCAGTCCTAGCAGGTTGAGAGGTGAAGCTTTCTTT.

The V gene is TRBV28, the J gene TRBJ2-7; the match to TRBD1 covers 8 bases. There are 13 residues in the CDR3. V lost 8 bases and J lost 4; bases outside the gene matches: 7. In germline, CDR1 is MDHEN, CDR2 SYDVKM. This CDR3 reads CASFQGAPYEQYF. DNA for the CDR3: TGTGCCAGCTTCCAGGGGGCACCTTACGAGCAGTACTTC.

The CDR3 here is CASSSDSSGYQETQYF. Here the CDR3 DNA reads TGTGCCAGCAGTTCCGACTCCTCGGGATACCAAGAGACCCAGTACTTC. The chain is built from TRBV28 and TRBJ2-5, with D possibly TRBD2 on 5 matching bases. The germline gives CDR1 MDHEN, CDR2 SYDVKM. The CDR3 is 16 amino acids. Between the trimmed V and J ends, which lost 4 bases and 0 bases, there was a span of 15 bases. The full variable domain, completed using reference TRBV28 and TRBJ2-5, is DVKVTQSSRYLVKRTGEKVFLECVQDMDHENMFWYRQDPGLGLRLIYFSYDVKMKEKGDIPEGYSVSREKKERFSLILESASTNQTSMYLCASSSDSSGYQETQYFGPGTRLLVL.

This chain connects TRBV14 to TRBJ2-5; no reliable D call. The V and J ends lost 0 bases and 4 bases respectively, with 3 bases between them. The CDR3 consists of 12 residues. Germline V CDR1 and CDR2: SGHDN, FVKESK. The CDR3 here is CASSQDGETQYF. CDR3 DNA: TGTGCCAGCAGCCAAGACGGAGAGACCCAGTACTTC.

The gene calls are TRBV13 and TRBJ1-1; possibly TRBD1 for D (5 bases). The germline CDR1 and CDR2 sequences are PRHDT and FYEKMQ (reference sequence). CDR3 length: 18 residues. V was shortened by 6 bases and J by 0 bases, with 23 bases between the two germline ends. The CDR3 here is CASSLLSGGSWMNTEAFF. CDR3 DNA sequence: TGTGCCAGCAGTCTCCTCTCCGGGGGGTCCTGGATGAACACTGAAGCTTTCTTT.

V usage is TRBV19 and J usage is TRBJ1-5; D not resolved. Trimming removed 1 base from V and 3 bases from J, with 4 bases in between. CDR3 length: 13 residues. Germline assignment: CDR1 LNHDA and CDR2 SQIVND (reference sequence). The CDR3 here is CASSIANNQPQHF. CDR3 in DNA: TGTGCCAGTAGTATAGCAAACAATCAGCCCCAGCATTTT. The variable domain in full, with the rest retrieved from reference TRBV19 and TRBJ1-5, is DGGITQSPKYLFRKEGQNVTLSCEQNLNHDAMYWYRQDPGQGLRLIYYSQIVNDFQKGDIAEGYSVSREKKESFPLTVTSAQKNPTAFYLCASSIANNQPQHFGDGTRLSIL.

This clone was recorded a few times. The same CDR3 also results from other DNA sequences found in this sample. The V and J genes are TRBV14 and TRBJ2-7; TRBD2 aligns across 7 bases. Germline CDR1 is SGHDN and CDR2 is FVKESK. The CDR3 runs 15 residues. V gave up 0 bases and J gave up 4 bases; unmatched junction bases: 6. CDR3 in amino acids: CASSQDGGGAYEQYF. The CDR3 DNA reads as TGTGCCAGCAGCCAAGATGGGGGAGGGGCTTACGAGCAGTACTTC.